The 27 T cell receptor beta chains below all came from one sample that was sequenced in a study of blood T cell repertoires in COVID-19. Some clones are missing from TCRdb's copy, which holds only in-frame ones; the method was immunoSEQ multiplex PCR. The sample yields 85,000 to 110,000 clones, roughly 87% seen once. Source material: peripheral blood. The receptors were gathered from a human donor in a cohort sampled during active COVID-19.

This chain connects TRBV3-1 (or the pseudogene TRBV3-2) to TRBJ2-3; a weak D match, TRBD2 (6 bases). CDR1 and CDR2 from the germline V gene are LGHDT and YNNKEL (reference sequence). Trimming took 5 bases from V and 4 from J, leaving 10 bases between them. The CDR3 has 13 amino acids. The chain's CDR3 is CASSRRGADTQYF. The DNA for the CDR3 is TGTGCCAGCAGCAGGCGGGGAGCAGATACGCAGTATTTT.

This chain joins TRBV7-9 and TRBJ2-1; 8 nucleotides match TRBD1. CDR1 and CDR2 (germline): SEHNR, FQNEAQ (reference sequence). After removal of 6 bases from V and 4 bases from J, the junction contained 11 bases not matched to a gene. The CDR3 has 16 amino acids. The CDR3 protein is CASSSATGGVYNEQFF. The CDR3 bases are TGTGCCAGCAGTTCCGCCACAGGGGGTGTATACAATGAGCAGTTCTTC. Full variable domain (missing parts from reference TRBV7-9 and TRBJ2-1): DTGVSQNPRHKITKRGQNVTFRCDPISEHNRLYWYRQTLGQGPEFLTYFQNEAQLEKSRLLSDRFSAERPKGSFSTLEIQRTEQGDSAMYLCASSSATGGVYNEQFFGPGTRLTVL.

The chain combines TRBV5-6 with TRBJ2-7; D is uncertain. Trimming took off 0 bases at V and 5 bases at J, with 24 bases between the two ends. CDR3 size: 18 residues. CDR1 and CDR2 (germline): SGHDT, YYEEEE. The DNA of the CDR3 is TGTGCCAGCAGCTTGGTTGAAGTTGTCCCAGGTTCGAACAACGAGCAGTACTTC. Its protein is CASSLVEVVPGSNNEQYF.

The chain couples TRBV5-8 to TRBJ1-1; no firm D call. The CDR3 has 15 residues. Germline lookup yields CDR1 SGHTS and CDR2 YDEGEE. With 1 base removed from V and 3 bases from J, the gap between germline ends came to 13 bases. CDR3 nucleotides: TGTGCCAGCAGCTTGAAGGGAGGCTGGGACACTGAAGCTTTCTTT. It specifies CASSLKGGWDTEAFF. The complete variable domain, with remaining parts taken from reference TRBV5-8 and TRBJ1-1, reads EAGVTQSPTHLIKTRGQQATLRCSPISGHTSVYWYQQALGLGLQFLLWYDEGEERNRGNFPPRFSGRQFPNYSSELNVNALELEDSALYLCASSLKGGWDTEAFFGQGTRLTVV.

The rearrangement links TRBV10-3 to TRBJ2-1; 11 nucleotides align to TRBD2. Germline V gives CDR1 ENHRY, CDR2 SYGVKD. V shed 4 bases and J 4 bases; nucleotides not matched to a gene: 6. The CDR3 has 16 residues. The CDR3 nucleotides read TGTGCCATCAGTGCTCTAGCGGGAGGAGGGTACAATGAGCAGTTCTTC. It specifies CAISALAGGGYNEQFF.

The chain employs TRBV27 and TRBJ1-5; 11 bases map to TRBD1. The CDR3 totals 14 residues. Looked up from germline, CDR1 is MNHEY and CDR2 is SMNVEV (reference sequence). The junction had 0 bases not matched to a gene; V was cut back by 3 bases and J by 5 bases. Here the CDR3 DNA reads TGTGCCAGCAGTTTGGGACAGGGGGATCAGCCCCAGCATTTT. This gives the protein CASSLGQGDQPQHF.

CDR3 sequence (DNA): TGTGCCAGCAGCCAAGATGAACAAGATCAAGAGACCCAGTACTTC. Its translation is CASSQDEQDQETQYF. V usage is TRBV14 and J usage is TRBJ2-5; unclear D gene. Germline lookup yields CDR1 SGHDN and CDR2 FVKESK. The CDR3 spans 15 residues. Trimming removed 0 bases at V and 2 bases at J, with 10 bases between.

The chain carries TRBV3-1 (or the pseudogene TRBV3-2) and TRBJ1-1; possibly TRBD1 for D (6 bases). V lost 4 bases, J lost 3 bases, and 18 bases lay in between. CDR1 and CDR2 (germline): LGHDT, YNNKEL (reference sequence). CDR3 length equals 16 residues. The CDR3 region has the DNA TGTGCCAGCAGCCCTTCCTGGGCAGGGGTCGACACTGAAGCTTTCTTT. Its protein product is CASSPSWAGVDTEAFF.

The chain joins TRBV12-3 or TRBV12-4 to TRBJ1-4; D unresolved. V lost 6 bases, J lost 14 bases, and 16 bases lay in between. This CDR3 contains 12 residues. The CDR3 region has the DNA TGTGCCAGCAGCAATTCCAGGCGCTGGCTGTTTTTT. Translating it yields CASSNSRRWLFF.

The chain uses TRBV10-3 and TRBJ2-7; D gene uncertain. Germline values: CDR1 ENHRY, CDR2 SYGVKD. With 2 bases removed from V and 1 base from J, the gap between germline ends came to 12 bases. This CDR3 spans 15 amino acids. In nucleotides, the CDR3 is TGTGCCATCAGTGAGGGGCAGGCTAAATCCTACGAGCAGTACTTC. Protein: CAISEGQAKSYEQYF.

The chain recombines TRBV18 with TRBJ2-7; maybe TRBD2 (6 bases). Germline CDR1 is KGHSH and CDR2 is LQKENI. The CDR3 consists of 14 residues. The V gene lost 3 bases and the J gene lost 4 bases, with 13 bases spanning the gap. The CDR3 protein is CASSPLADAYEQYF. The CDR3 bases are TGTGCCAGCTCACCCTTAGCGGACGCTTACGAGCAGTACTTC.

The gene calls are TRBV19 and TRBJ2-1; a possible D gene is TRBD1 (6 bases). V was shortened by 3 bases and J by 8 bases, with 17 bases between the two germline ends. The CDR3 is made up of 15 amino acids. Germline V CDR1 and CDR2: LNHDA, SQIVND (reference sequence). The CDR3 bases are TGTGCCAGTAGTATTGGGGCGGACAGTGTCGATGAGCAGTTCTTC. Its translation is CASSIGADSVDEQFF.

The J gene is TRBJ2-3, the V gene TRBV19; D may be TRBD1 (6 bases). Trimming pared 6 bases from V and 2 bases from J, leaving 18 bases between. Germline V gene lookup returns CDR1 LNHDA and CDR2 SQIVND (reference sequence). CDR3 length: 16 residues. Here the CDR3 DNA reads TGTGCCAGTAGGACTATACAGGGAGTGGACACAGATACGCAGTATTTT. Residues: CASRTIQGVDTDTQYF.

V gene TRBV3-1 (or the pseudogene TRBV3-2) combines with J gene TRBJ1-6; D not resolved. V was trimmed by 3 bases and J by 8 bases, leaving 8 bases between them. The CDR3 sequence is 13 residues long. Germline V lookup: CDR1 LGHDT, CDR2 YNNKEL (reference sequence). The CDR3 DNA sequence: TGTGCCAGCAGCCAGGTAGCGGATTCACCCCTCCACTTT. This gives the protein CASSQVADSPLHF.

The CDR3 is CASSTQQGPYEQYF. In DNA, the CDR3 is TGTGCCAGCAGCACCCAACAGGGGCCCTACGAGCAGTACTTC. The chain links TRBV21-1 to TRBJ2-7; whether TRBD1, the table's D call, matches the DNA was not checked. TRBV21-1 is an annotated pseudogene. This CDR3 region has 14 residues.

The V call is TRBV27, the J call TRBJ2-5; 8 bases line up with TRBD1. The length of the CDR3 is 15 residues. The germline V gene encodes CDR1 MNHEY and CDR2 SMNVEV (reference sequence). Losses at the gene ends were 6 bases for V and 5 bases for J; bases not matched to a gene: 11. Here the CDR3 reads CASSPDRAGWETQYF. Here the CDR3 DNA reads TGTGCCAGCAGCCCGGACAGGGCGGGGTGGGAGACCCAGTACTTC.

V is TRBV10-1 and J is TRBJ1-1; D possibly corresponds to TRBD1 (6 bases). This CDR3 has 14 residues. The germline V and J ends were trimmed by 0 bases and 5 bases, with 10 bases remaining between them. Germline values: CDR1 WNHNN, CDR2 SYGVQD (reference sequence). The CDR3 reads CASSESGGVTEAFF. The CDR3 DNA follows: TGCGCCAGCAGTGAGTCAGGGGGGGTGACTGAAGCTTTCTTT.

The V call is TRBV6-2 or TRBV6-3, the J call TRBJ1-5, with D possibly TRBD1 on 5 matching bases. With 6 bases removed from V and 7 bases from J, the gap between germline ends came to 10 bases. CDR1 MNHEY and CDR2 SVGEGT come from the germline V gene. The CDR3 has 12 residues. The DNA for the CDR3 is TGTGCCAGCAGCAAGGGGTTACAGCCCCAGCATTTT. Translation: CASSKGLQPQHF.

The V gene is TRBV25-1, the J gene TRBJ2-7; a weak D match, TRBD1 (5 bases). The CDR3 is made up of 13 amino acids. The V and J ends lost 6 bases and 2 bases respectively, with 11 bases between them. Germline-derived CDR1 and CDR2 are MGHDK and SYGVNS. The CDR3 here is CASSPQGTYEQYF. The CDR3 DNA reads as TGTGCCAGCAGCCCCCAGGGAACCTACGAGCAGTACTTC.

This chain joins TRBV3-1 (or the pseudogene TRBV3-2) and TRBJ2-1; D is possibly TRBD1 (6 bases). Germline assignment: CDR1 LGHDT and CDR2 YNNKEL (reference sequence). V lost 3 bases and J lost 7, with 22 bases in between. The CDR3 sequence is 17 residues long. CDR3 residues: CASSHHKRDIGFNEQFF. The CDR3 DNA is TGTGCCAGCAGCCACCATAAGAGGGACATTGGGTTTAATGAGCAGTTCTTC.

The chain links TRBV28 to TRBJ1-6, with 7 bases fitting TRBD1. Germline V lookup: CDR1 MDHEN, CDR2 SYDVKM. The CDR3 loop spans 15 amino acids. Trimming took 3 bases from V and 9 from J; bases not matched to a gene: 8. CDR3 sequence (DNA): TGTGCCAGCAGTTTGGCGGACAGGATGGGTTCACCCCTCCACTTT. This encodes CASSLADRMGSPLHF.

This clone appeared once. This rearrangement joins TRBV7-2 to TRBJ1-2; TRBD1 is a possible D gene (5 bases). The CDR3 covers 16 residues. The V and J ends lost 1 base and 8 bases respectively, with 20 bases between them. Germline V gene sequence: CDR1 SGHTA, CDR2 FQGNSA. In DNA form, the CDR3 reads TGTGCCAGCAGCTTAGGGGTTTTACGTCAGGGATCCGGCTACACCTTC. Translation gives CASSLGVLRQGSGYTF.

J is TRBJ1-1 and V is TRBV28, with D possibly TRBD1 on 5 matching bases. Germline loops: CDR1 MDHEN, CDR2 SYDVKM. Trimming cost V 3 bases and J 5 bases, with 10 bases left between them. The CDR3 contains 13 residues. Here the CDR3 DNA reads TGTGCCAGCAGTTTGGGGGGGTCGACTGAAGCTTTCTTT. This encodes CASSLGGSTEAFF.

This chain joins TRBV28 and TRBJ2-6, with 8 positions matching TRBD1. Germline trimming cut 2 bases from V and 3 bases from J; bases unmatched to any gene: 6. Germline CDR1 MDHEN, CDR2 SYDVKM. The CDR3 contains 17 residues. In DNA, the CDR3 is TGTGCCAGCAGTTTAGCAGGGGGCGGTGGTGGGGCCAACGTCCTGACTTTC. Translating gives CASSLAGGGGGANVLTF.

The CDR3 is CASSLAVNTEAFF. The CDR3 bases are TGTGCCAGCAGTTTGGCAGTGAACACTGAAGCTTTCTTT. This rearrangement joins TRBV6-5 to TRBJ1-1; no firm D call. The V end lost 4 bases, the J end lost 0 bases, and 6 bases lay between the germline ends. The CDR3 sequence is 13 residues long. Per the germline V gene, CDR1 is MNHEY and CDR2 is SVGAGI.

The rearrangement links TRBV5-1 to TRBJ1-6, with 9 bases that match TRBD1. Germline CDR1 is SGHRS and CDR2 is YFSETQ. The CDR3 is 14 residues long. Losses at the gene ends were 2 bases for V and 13 bases for J; bases not matched to a gene: 7. The CDR3 reads CASSFTGGDTPLHF. CDR3 bases: TGCGCCAGCAGCTTTACAGGGGGCGATACCCCCCTCCACTTT.

This chain connects TRBV5-1 to TRBJ1-1; D perhaps matches TRBD1 (6 bases). Germline-derived CDR1 and CDR2 are SGHRS and YFSETQ. The CDR3 extends over 14 amino acids. Trimming took off 0 bases at V and 1 base at J, with 7 bases between the two ends. The CDR3 is CASSLVRGNTEAFF. DNA for the CDR3: TGCGCCAGCAGCTTGGTCAGGGGGAACACTGAAGCTTTCTTT.